This T cell receptor (beta chain) derives from a study of T-cell reconstitution after alpha-beta-depleted transplantation in children. Only a few counts were recorded for this clonotype. The library targeted TCRbeta and was prepared with unique molecular identifiers. TCRdb recomputed calls from the PCR reads with MiXCR, one row per CDR3 protein. This table holds approximately 240,000 distinct CDR3 sequences, approximately 9.5% found once. The CDR3 has 13 residues. Germline CDR1 MNHNY, CDR2 SVGAGI (reference sequence). V was clipped by 7 bases and J by 5 bases, with 11 bases between them. The chain is built from TRBV6-6 and TRBJ2-2; unclear D gene. This clonotype originated in a human donor who donated a stem cell graft to a child with acute lymphoblastic leukemia. The sequencing used PBMCs from the stem cell graft donor, collected from the stem cell graft. CDR3 nucleotide sequence: TGTGCCAGCATCCCTACCTCGACCGGGGAGCTGTTTTTT. It is translated as CASIPTSTGELFF.